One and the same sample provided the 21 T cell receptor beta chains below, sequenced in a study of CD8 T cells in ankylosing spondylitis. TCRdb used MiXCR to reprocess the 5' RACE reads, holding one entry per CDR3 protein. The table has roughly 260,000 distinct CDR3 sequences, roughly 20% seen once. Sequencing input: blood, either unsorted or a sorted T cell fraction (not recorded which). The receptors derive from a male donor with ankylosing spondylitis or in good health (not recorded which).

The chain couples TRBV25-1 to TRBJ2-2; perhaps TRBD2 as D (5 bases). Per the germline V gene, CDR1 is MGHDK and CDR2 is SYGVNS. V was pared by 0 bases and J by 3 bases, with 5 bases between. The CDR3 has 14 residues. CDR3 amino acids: CASSEYGDTGELFF. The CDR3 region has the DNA TGTGCCAGCAGTGAATACGGGGACACCGGGGAGCTGTTTTTT.

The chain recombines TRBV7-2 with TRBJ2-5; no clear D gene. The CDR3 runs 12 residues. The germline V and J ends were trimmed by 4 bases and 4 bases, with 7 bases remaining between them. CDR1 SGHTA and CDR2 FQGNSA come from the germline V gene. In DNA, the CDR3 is TGTGCCAGCAGCTCAGGAATAGAGACCCAGTACTTC. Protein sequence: CASSSGIETQYF. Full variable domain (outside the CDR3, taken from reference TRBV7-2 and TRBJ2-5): GAGVSQSPSNKVTEKGKDVELRCDPISGHTALYWYRQSLGQGLEFLIYFQGNSAPDKSGLPSDRFSAERTGGSVSTLTIQRTQQEDSAVYLCASSSGIETQYFGPGTRLLVL.

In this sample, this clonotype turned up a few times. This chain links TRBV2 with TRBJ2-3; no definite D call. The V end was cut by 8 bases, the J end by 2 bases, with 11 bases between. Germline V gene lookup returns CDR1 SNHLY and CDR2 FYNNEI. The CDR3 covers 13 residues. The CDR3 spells CASQEFDTDTQYF. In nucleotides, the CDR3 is TGTGCCAGCCAGGAATTCGACACAGATACGCAGTATTTT.

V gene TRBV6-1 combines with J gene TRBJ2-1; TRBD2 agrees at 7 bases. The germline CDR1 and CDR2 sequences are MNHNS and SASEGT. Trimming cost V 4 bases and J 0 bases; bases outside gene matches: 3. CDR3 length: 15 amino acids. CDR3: CASSVAGSSYNEQFF. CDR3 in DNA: TGTGCCAGCAGTGTAGCGGGTAGCTCCTACAATGAGCAGTTCTTC.

CDR3 nucleotide sequence: TGTGCCAGCTGCGCCCGGGACACAGATACGCAGTATTTT. As protein: CASCARDTDTQYF. This sequence joins TRBV18 and TRBJ2-3, with D possibly being TRBD2 (5 bases). The CDR3 loop spans 13 amino acids. Per the germline V gene, CDR1 is KGHSH and CDR2 is LQKENI. V lost 7 bases, J lost 2 bases, and 10 bases lay in between.

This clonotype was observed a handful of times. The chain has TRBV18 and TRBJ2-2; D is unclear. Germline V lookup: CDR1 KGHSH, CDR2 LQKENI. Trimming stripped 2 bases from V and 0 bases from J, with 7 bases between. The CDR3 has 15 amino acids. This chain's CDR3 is CASSPNTANTGELFF. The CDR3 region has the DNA TGTGCCAGCTCACCAAACACCGCGAACACCGGGGAGCTGTTTTTT.

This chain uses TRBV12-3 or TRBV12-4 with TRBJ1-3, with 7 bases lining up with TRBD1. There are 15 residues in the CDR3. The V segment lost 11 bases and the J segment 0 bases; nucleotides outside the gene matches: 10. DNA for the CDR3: TGTGCCGGGCCGACAGGGCCCAGCTCTGGAAACACCATATATTTT. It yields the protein CAGPTGPSSGNTIYF.

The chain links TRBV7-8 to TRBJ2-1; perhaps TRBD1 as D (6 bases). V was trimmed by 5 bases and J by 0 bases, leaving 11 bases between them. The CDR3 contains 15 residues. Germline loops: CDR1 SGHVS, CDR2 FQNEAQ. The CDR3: CASSNRQASYNEQFF. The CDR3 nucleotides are TGTGCCAGCAGCAATCGACAGGCCTCCTACAATGAGCAGTTCTTC.

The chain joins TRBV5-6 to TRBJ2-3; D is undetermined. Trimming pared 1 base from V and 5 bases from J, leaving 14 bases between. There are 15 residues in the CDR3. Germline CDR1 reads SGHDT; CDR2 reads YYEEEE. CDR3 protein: CASSLRTPGVDTQYF. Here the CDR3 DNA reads TGTGCCAGCAGCTTGCGGACCCCGGGTGTAGATACGCAGTATTTT.

The CDR3, as DNA: TGCAGCGTTTCCAGGGGTAATAAGGACAATGAGCAGTTCTTC. Protein product: CSVSRGNKDNEQFF. The genes are TRBV29-1 and TRBJ2-1; perhaps TRBD1 as D (6 bases). Trimming took 5 bases from V and 5 from J, leaving 16 bases between them. The CDR3 has 14 residues. The germline V gene encodes CDR1 SQVTM and CDR2 ANQGSEA.

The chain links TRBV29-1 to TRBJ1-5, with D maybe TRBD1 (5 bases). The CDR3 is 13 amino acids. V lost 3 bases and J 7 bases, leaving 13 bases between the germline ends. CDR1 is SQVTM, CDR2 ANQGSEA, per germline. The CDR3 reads CSVELGGAQPQHF. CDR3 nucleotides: TGCAGCGTTGAGTTAGGAGGGGCCCAGCCCCAGCATTTT.

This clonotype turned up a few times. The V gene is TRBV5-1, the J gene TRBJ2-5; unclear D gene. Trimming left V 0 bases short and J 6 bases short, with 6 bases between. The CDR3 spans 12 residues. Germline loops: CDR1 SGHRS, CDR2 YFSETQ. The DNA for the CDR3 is TGCGCCAGCAGCTTGGAAACGAAGACCCAGTACTTC. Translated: CASSLETKTQYF.

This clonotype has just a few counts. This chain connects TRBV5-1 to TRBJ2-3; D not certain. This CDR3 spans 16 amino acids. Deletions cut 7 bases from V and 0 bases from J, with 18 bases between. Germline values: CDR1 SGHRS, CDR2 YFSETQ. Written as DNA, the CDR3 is TGCGCCAGCGGTCCGTTGACATTCTCTAGCACAGATACGCAGTATTTT. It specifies CASGPLTFSSTDTQYF.

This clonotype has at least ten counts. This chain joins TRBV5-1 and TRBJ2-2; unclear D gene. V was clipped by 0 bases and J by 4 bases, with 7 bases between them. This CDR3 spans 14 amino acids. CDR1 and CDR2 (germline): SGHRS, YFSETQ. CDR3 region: CASSLVVATGELFF. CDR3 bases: TGCGCCAGCAGCTTGGTTGTTGCCACCGGGGAGCTGTTTTTT.

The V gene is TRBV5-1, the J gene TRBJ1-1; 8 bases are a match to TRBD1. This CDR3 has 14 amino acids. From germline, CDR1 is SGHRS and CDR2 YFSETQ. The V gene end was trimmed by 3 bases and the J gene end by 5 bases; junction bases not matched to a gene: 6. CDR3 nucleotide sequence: TGCGCCAGCAGCTCCCGGACAGGGTGGACTGAAGCTTTCTTT. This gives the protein CASSSRTGWTEAFF. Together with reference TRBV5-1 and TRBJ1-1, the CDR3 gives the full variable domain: KAGVTQTPRYLIKTRGQQVTLSCSPISGHRSVSWYQQTPGQGLQFLFEYFSETQRNKGNFPGRFSGRQFSNSRSEMNVSTLELGDSALYLCASSSRTGWTEAFFGQGTRLTVV.

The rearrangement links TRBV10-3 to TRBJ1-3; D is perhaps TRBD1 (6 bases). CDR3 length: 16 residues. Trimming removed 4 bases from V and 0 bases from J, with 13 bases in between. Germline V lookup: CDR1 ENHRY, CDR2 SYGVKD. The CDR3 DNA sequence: TGTGCCATCAGTGGGGAACAGGGCCCCTCTGGAAACACCATATATTTT. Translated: CAISGEQGPSGNTIYF.

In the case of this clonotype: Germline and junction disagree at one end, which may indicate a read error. CDR3 bases: TGTGCCAGCAGTACAACCTCCGGGACTAGCGGTAGAAGGGGGAATGAGCGGTTCTTC. Residues: CASSTTSGTSGRRGNERFF. The chain employs TRBV28 and TRBJ2-1, with 11 bases fitting TRBD2. The length of the CDR3 is 19 residues. The germline CDR1 and CDR2 sequences are MDHEN and SYDVKM.

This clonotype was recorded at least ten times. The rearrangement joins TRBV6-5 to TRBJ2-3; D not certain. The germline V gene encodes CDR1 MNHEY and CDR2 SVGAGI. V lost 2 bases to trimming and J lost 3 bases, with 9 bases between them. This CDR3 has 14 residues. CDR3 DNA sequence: TGTGCCAGCAGTTACAGGTCTGGAACAGATACGCAGTATTTT. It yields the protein CASSYRSGTDTQYF.

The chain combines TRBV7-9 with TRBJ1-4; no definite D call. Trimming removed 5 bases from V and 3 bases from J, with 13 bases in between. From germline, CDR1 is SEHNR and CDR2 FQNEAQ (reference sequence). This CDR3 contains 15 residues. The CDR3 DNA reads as TGTGCCAGCAGCCCCCCTTTTGGAGCTAATGAAAAACTGTTTTTT. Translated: CASSPPFGANEKLFF.

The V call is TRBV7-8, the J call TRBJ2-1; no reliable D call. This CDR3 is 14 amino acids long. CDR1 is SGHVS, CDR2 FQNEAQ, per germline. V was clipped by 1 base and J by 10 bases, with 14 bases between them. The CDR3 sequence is CASSLEFQSSEQFF. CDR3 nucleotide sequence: TGTGCCAGCAGCTTAGAGTTCCAGTCCAGCGAGCAGTTCTTC.

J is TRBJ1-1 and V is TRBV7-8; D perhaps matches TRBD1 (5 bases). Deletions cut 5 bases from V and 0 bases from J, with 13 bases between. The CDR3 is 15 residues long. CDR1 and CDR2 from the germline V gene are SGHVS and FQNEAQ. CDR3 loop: CASSHSQGMNTEAFF. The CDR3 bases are TGTGCCAGCAGCCATTCCCAGGGAATGAACACTGAAGCTTTCTTT.